This TCR beta chain was captured by sequencing in a study of patients and donors after allogeneic stem cell transplantation. The length of the CDR3 is 14 residues. V lost 6 bases and J lost 8, with 17 bases in between. TCRdb reprocessed the RT-PCR reads via MiXCR and lists one record per CDR3 protein. Among 150,000 to 200,000 distinct CDR3 sequences, approximately 24% were seen once, and the ten largest hold roughly a quarter. This chain connects TRBV12-3 or TRBV12-4 to TRBJ2-1, with D possibly matching TRBD2 (6 bases). This TCR was recovered from a human donor who was either an allogeneic HSCT recipient or a stem cell or donor lymphocyte infusion donor (not recorded which). It is not recorded whose cells these are; they may come from a transplant donor. The sequenced sample was blood, either unsorted or a sorted T cell fraction (not recorded which). The CDR3 here is CASSWTTIRDEQFF. CDR3 DNA: TGTGCCAGCAGCTGGACTACCATTCGGGATGAGCAGTTCTTC.